The 29 T cell receptor beta chains listed next were all sequenced from one sample in a study of chemoradiotherapy in HPV16-positive cancers. TCRdb's table, derived via immunoSEQ multiplex PCR, lists solely in-frame clones and lacks some. In the table there are roughly 2,000 clones, more than 80% of which are singletons. The sequenced sample was tumor tissue, obtained from a patient who underwent chemoradiotherapy. These receptors came from a human donor with HPV-associated anogenital cancer.

This chain uses TRBV2 with TRBJ2-5; TRBD1 aligns across 11 bases. This CDR3 region has 15 residues. Per germline, CDR1 SNHLY and CDR2 FYNNEI. The trim removed 6 bases at V and 7 bases at J, leaving 10 bases unmatched. The CDR3 nucleotides are TGTGCCAGCAGGGAGGGACAGGGGGTTCCGTTGACCCAGTACTTC. It translates to CASREGQGVPLTQYF.

The gene calls are TRBV7-9 and TRBJ2-1; 7 nucleotides agree with TRBD2. The germline CDR1 and CDR2 sequences are SEHNR and FQNEAQ (reference sequence). Trimming removed 5 bases from V and 2 bases from J; junction bases left unmatched: 9. The CDR3 has 16 residues. The DNA for the CDR3 is TGTGCCAGCAGCCCAAGGGCGGGAGACGCCTACAATGAGCAGTTCTTC. This gives the protein CASSPRAGDAYNEQFF.

The J gene is TRBJ2-7, the V gene TRBV6-1; the match to TRBD1 covers 7 bases. CDR3 length equals 13 residues. CDR1 MNHNS and CDR2 SASEGT come from the germline V gene. The V gene end was trimmed by 7 bases and the J gene end by 6 bases; junction bases not matched to a gene: 9. The DNA for the CDR3 is TGTGCCAGCATCTTACAGGGGTTGGCCGAGCAGTACTTC. Its translation: CASILQGLAEQYF.

The chain links TRBV6-4 to TRBJ1-4, with D possibly matching TRBD1 (5 bases). From germline, CDR1 is MRHNA and CDR2 SNTAGT. The CDR3 consists of 15 residues. V was clipped by 3 bases and J by 1 base, with 9 bases between them. The CDR3 bases are TGTGCCAGCAGTGAAGGTCAGGGAACTAATGAAAAACTGTTTTTT. Its translation is CASSEGQGTNEKLFF.

The V gene is TRBV28, the J gene TRBJ2-7, with TRBD1 identical over 7 bases. The CDR3 runs to 14 residues. The V gene's germline CDR1 is MDHEN and CDR2 SYDVKM. V shed 6 bases, J shed 4 bases, and the junction held 9 bases outside the gene matches. CDR3 loop: CASSLGTADYEQYF. In DNA form, the CDR3 reads TGTGCCAGCAGCCTAGGGACAGCGGATTACGAGCAGTACTTC.

The chain recombines TRBV30 with TRBJ1-2; D gene uncertain. This CDR3 spans 14 amino acids. Germline values: CDR1 GTSNPN, CDR2 SVGIG (reference sequence). V was cut by 0 bases and J by 8 bases, with 16 bases left in between. The CDR3: CAWSVRGGRRGYTF. The CDR3 DNA reads as TGTGCCTGGAGTGTACGGGGAGGAAGGAGGGGCTACACCTTC.

The gene calls are TRBV19 and TRBJ1-5; TRBD1 agrees at 10 bases. This CDR3 is 16 amino acids long. Germline V CDR1 and CDR2: LNHDA, SQIVND (reference sequence). With V trimmed by 1 base and J by 7 bases, 7 bases remained unmatched. Here the CDR3 DNA reads TGTGCCAGTAGTATAGGAGGGGGGACAGGGGCCCAGCCCCAGCATTTT. Amino acid sequence: CASSIGGGTGAQPQHF.

The rearrangement joins TRBV19 to TRBJ1-5; TRBD1 might be the D (5 bases). The length of the CDR3 is 15 residues. V gave up 5 bases and J gave up 3 bases, with 14 bases separating them. Germline V gene sequence: CDR1 LNHDA, CDR2 SQIVND (reference sequence). The CDR3 loop reads CASSLPTATNQPQHF. The DNA of the CDR3 is TGTGCCAGTAGTCTCCCGACAGCAACCAATCAGCCCCAGCATTTT.

The chain combines TRBV2 with TRBJ1-1, with D perhaps matching TRBD1 (5 bases). The CDR3 runs 13 residues. Per the germline V gene, CDR1 is SNHLY and CDR2 is FYNNEI. The V and J ends lost 6 bases and 8 bases respectively, with 16 bases between them. DNA for the CDR3: TGTGCCAGCAGGCCCTCGACAGTTGGGGAAGCTTTCTTT. It codes for CASRPSTVGEAFF. The full variable domain, with the rest looked up from reference TRBV2 and TRBJ1-1, is EPEVTQTPSHQVTQMGQEVILRCVPISNHLYFYWYRQILGQKVEFLVSFYNNEISEKSEIFDDQFSVERPDGSNFTLKIRSTKLEDSAMYFCASRPSTVGEAFFGQGTRLTVV.

The V gene is TRBV7-6, the J gene TRBJ2-7, with a tentative D call TRBD2 (9 bases). The germline V and J ends were trimmed by 4 bases and 2 bases, with 27 bases remaining between them. CDR1 and CDR2 (germline): SGHVS, FNYEAQ. This CDR3 is 19 amino acids long. Here the CDR3 reads CASSSKAGGPSGTPYEQYF. CDR3 nucleotide sequence: TGTGCCAGCAGCTCTAAAGCAGGGGGCCCTAGCGGGACCCCCTACGAGCAGTACTTC.

The chain uses TRBV5-1 and TRBJ2-5; 8 positions match TRBD1. CDR1 is SGHRS and CDR2 is YFSETQ in the germline V gene. This CDR3 spans 18 amino acids. After removal of 4 bases from V and 3 bases from J, the junction contained 17 bases not matched to a gene. CDR3 sequence reads: CASSPGQGSRIGEETQYF. The CDR3, as DNA: TGCGCCAGCAGCCCAGGACAGGGTAGTCGAATTGGGGAAGAGACCCAGTACTTC. Combining the CDR3 with reference TRBV5-1 and TRBJ2-5 gives the whole variable domain KAGVTQTPRYLIKTRGQQVTLSCSPISGHRSVSWYQQTPGQGLQFLFEYFSETQRNKGNFPGRFSGRQFSNSRSEMNVSTLELGDSALYLCASSPGQGSRIGEETQYFGPGTRLLVL.

This clone occurred once. The V and J genes are TRBV5-6 and TRBJ1-1; D unclear. Trimming took 0 bases from V and 4 from J, leaving 7 bases between them. Germline V CDR1 and CDR2: SGHDT, YYEEEE. The CDR3 has 13 amino acids. CDR3 protein: CASSLDRFTEAFF. The CDR3 coding sequence is TGTGCCAGCAGCTTGGATAGATTCACTGAAGCTTTCTTT.

CDR3 DNA: TGTGCCAGCTCACCAAGGACTAGCGGGGCCGCCGGGGAGCTGTTTTTT. This translates into CASSPRTSGAAGELFF. The chain uses TRBV18 and TRBJ2-2; 12 nucleotides match TRBD2. The CDR3 consists of 16 residues. Germline assignment: CDR1 KGHSH and CDR2 LQKENI. V gave up 2 bases and J gave up 6 bases; unmatched junction bases: 4.

V usage is TRBV9 and J usage is TRBJ2-6, with D hard to call. The germline gives CDR1 SGDLS, CDR2 YYNGEE. Trimming took 0 bases from V and 3 from J, leaving 7 bases between them. The CDR3 is 15 amino acids. In nucleotides, the CDR3 is TGTGCCAGCAGCGTAGGGGGTGGTGGGGCCAACGTCCTGACTTTC. Encoded protein: CASSVGGGGANVLTF.

The chain links TRBV11-3 to TRBJ1-1; no firm D call. V was pared by 4 bases and J by 1 base, with 10 bases between. The germline V gene encodes CDR1 SGHNT and CDR2 YENEEA. This CDR3 region has 14 residues. CDR3 protein: CASSSSSGNTEAFF. The CDR3 nucleotides are TGTGCCAGCAGCTCTTCAAGCGGGAACACTGAAGCTTTCTTT.

The V gene is TRBV5-1, the J gene TRBJ1-1; D uncertain. Per germline, CDR1 SGHRS and CDR2 YFSETQ. The CDR3 runs 13 residues. The V end lost 5 bases, the J end lost 1 base, and 9 bases lay between the germline ends. The CDR3 DNA sequence: TGCGCCAGCAGGGCATGGACGAACACTGAAGCTTTCTTT. Its translation: CASRAWTNTEAFF.

The chain is built from TRBV11-3 and TRBJ1-2; 7 bases are a match to TRBD1. This CDR3 is 14 amino acids long. CDR1 and CDR2 (germline): SGHNT, YENEEA. V lost 3 bases to trimming and J lost 2 bases; unmatched junction nucleotides: 3. The CDR3 nucleotides read TGTGCCAGCAGCTTGGACAGGTTAAACTATGGCTACACCTTC. Protein product: CASSLDRLNYGYTF. The full variable domain, its missing parts supplied by reference TRBV11-3 and TRBJ1-2, is EAGVVQSPRYKIIEKKQPVAFWCNPISGHNTLYWYLQNLGQGPELLIRYENEEAVDDSQLPKDRFSAERLKGVDSTLKIQPAELGDSAVYLCASSLDRLNYGYTFGSGTRLTVV.

This sequence joins TRBV4-2 and TRBJ2-5; TRBD2 might be the D (6 bases). Trimming left V 0 bases short and J 6 bases short, with 17 bases between. Looked up from germline, CDR1 is LGHNA and CDR2 is YNFKEQ. CDR3 size: 16 residues. The CDR3 DNA reads as TGTGCCAGCAGCCAAGATCGAGACGGGAGTGAGAAGACCCAGTACTTC. This gives the protein CASSQDRDGSEKTQYF.

This sequence joins TRBV4-1 and TRBJ2-1; D is uncertain. This CDR3 has 16 amino acids. Between the trimmed V and J ends, which lost 2 bases and 2 bases, there was a span of 13 bases. The germline gives CDR1 MGHRA, CDR2 YSYEKL. In DNA, the CDR3 is TGCGCCAGCAGCCAATTCGTCCGGGTCACCTACAATGAGCAGTTCTTC. Its translation: CASSQFVRVTYNEQFF.

Only one count was recorded for this clone. V is TRBV27 and J is TRBJ1-1; D not resolved. V was shortened by 6 bases and J by 5 bases, with 16 bases between the two germline ends. CDR1 is MNHEY and CDR2 is SMNVEV in the germline V gene (reference sequence). The CDR3 has 14 residues. CDR3 sequence reads: CASSPHGDGTEAFF. CDR3 bases: TGTGCCAGCAGCCCTCATGGGGATGGTACTGAAGCTTTCTTT.

The chain combines TRBV5-1 with TRBJ2-7, with D possibly matching TRBD2 (5 bases). The CDR3 has 16 amino acids. CDR1 and CDR2 from the germline V gene are SGHRS and YFSETQ. The V end was cut by 4 bases, the J end by 0 bases, with 17 bases between. Here the CDR3 DNA reads TGCGCCAGCAGCGATTCCCGGGCCACTAGCTCCTACGAGCAGTACTTC. Protein sequence: CASSDSRATSSYEQYF.

This clone was recorded a few times. The CDR3 spells CASPRGGFANYGYTF. The CDR3, as DNA: TGTGCCAGCCCTAGGGGGGGCTTTGCTAACTATGGCTACACCTTC. This rearrangement joins TRBV6-1 to TRBJ1-2; TRBD1 might be the D (6 bases). The CDR3 runs 15 residues. Trimming left V 8 bases short and J 0 bases short, with 16 bases between. Germline CDR1 MNHNS, CDR2 SASEGT.

This sequence joins TRBV9 and TRBJ2-5; D is tentatively TRBD1 or TRBD2 (5 bases each). CDR3 size: 14 residues. Germline CDR1 SGDLS, CDR2 YYNGEE. Trimming removed 0 bases at V and 5 bases at J, with 11 bases between. For the CDR3, the DNA is TGTGCCAGCAGCGTAGGAGGGGCAGGCGAGACCCAGTACTTC. Translation gives CASSVGGAGETQYF.

This clone has just one count. This chain links TRBV10-3 with TRBJ2-7; possible D gene TRBD1, 7 bases. V was pared by 0 bases and J by 5 bases, with 17 bases between. CDR3 size: 16 residues. CDR1 and CDR2 from the germline V gene are ENHRY and SYGVKD. Here the CDR3 DNA reads TGTGCCATCAGTGAGTCAGCAGGGGGTTCGGGGGACGAGCAGTACTTC. The encoded protein is CAISESAGGSGDEQYF.

The chain joins TRBV5-1 to TRBJ1-5; the D gene is possibly TRBD1 (5 bases). The V gene's germline CDR1 is SGHRS and CDR2 YFSETQ. CDR3 size: 16 residues. The V end lost 0 bases, the J end lost 11 bases, and 21 bases lay between the germline ends. CDR3 coding DNA: TGCGCCAGCAGCTTGGGGACGGTCGGTTCGGCGGGGGCCCAGCATTTT. It codes for CASSLGTVGSAGAQHF.

The chain is built from TRBV7-8 and TRBJ2-5; TRBD2 is a possible D gene (7 bases). Trimming pared 2 bases from V and 2 bases from J, leaving 15 bases between. This CDR3 is 16 amino acids long. Germline assignment: CDR1 SGHVS and CDR2 FQNEAQ. The CDR3 protein is CASSLRGGGTQETQYF. The CDR3 nucleotides read TGTGCCAGCAGCTTAAGGGGGGGTGGGACTCAAGAGACCCAGTACTTC.

The V gene is TRBV5-4, the J gene TRBJ1-2, with D perhaps TRBD1 (5 bases). The CDR3 spans 12 residues. Per germline, CDR1 SGHNT and CDR2 YYREEE (reference sequence). V lost 0 bases and J 8 bases, leaving 8 bases between the germline ends. The CDR3 DNA follows: TGTGCCAGCAGCTTGGATAACAGGGGCTACACCTTC. Translating gives CASSLDNRGYTF.

CDR3 bases: TGTGCCAGCAGTTACGACGGTCTAGGTACGCAGCCCCAGCATTTT. This translates into CASSYDGLGTQPQHF. The rearrangement joins TRBV6-5 to TRBJ1-5; no firm D call. The CDR3 consists of 15 residues. Deletions cut 2 bases from V and 7 bases from J, with 15 bases between. Germline values: CDR1 MNHEY, CDR2 SVGAGI.

The V and J genes are TRBV5-6 and TRBJ1-3; D unresolved. V lost 7 bases and J lost 2, with 16 bases in between. Germline CDR1 is SGHDT and CDR2 is YYEEEE. The CDR3 loop spans 15 amino acids. The CDR3 loop is CASPGGVLTGNTIYF. The CDR3 nucleotides are TGTGCCAGCCCCGGCGGGGTTCTCACTGGAAACACCATATATTTT.